A selection of T cell receptor beta chains follows, all from one sample in a study of control samples from healthy donors and cancer patients. Sequenced by immunoSEQ multiplex PCR; TCRdb stores in-frame clones only, minus some. The sample carries tens of thousands of clones, over 85% recorded once. The specimen was blood. These receptors all stem from a man in his forties or fifties in good health. CDR3s include the opening cysteine and the closing phenylalanine or tryptophan. The order of the fields is J gene, clone size, V gene, D gene, CDR3 DNA, CDR3 protein. D genes are given only for firm matches. Expanded clones are given a class, and other clones once, few, many or no size at all.

j_gene: TRBJ2-7
abundance: NA
v_gene: TRBV10-2
d_gene: TRBD2
CDR3nt: TGCGCCTCTATAGCGGGGGGTTACGGTGAGCAGTACTTC
CDR3aa: CASIAGGYGEQYF

j_gene: TRBJ1-6
abundance: NA
v_gene: TRBV18
d_gene: NA
CDR3nt: TGTGCCAGCTCAGAGACTGGGGTCCGTACACCCCTCCACTTT
CDR3aa: CASSETGVRTPLHF

j_gene: TRBJ1-2
abundance: NA
v_gene: TRBV6-5
d_gene: NA
CDR3nt: TGTGCCAGCACGGAATGGGGGGGCCCCATCTATGGCTACACCTTC
CDR3aa: CASTEWGGPIYGYTF

j_gene: TRBJ1-2
abundance: NA
v_gene: TRBV12-3/TRBV12-4
d_gene: TRBD1
CDR3nt: TGTGCCAGCAGTACGACAGGGGACGGCTACACCTTC
CDR3aa: CASSTTGDGYTF

j_gene: TRBJ2-3
abundance: NA
v_gene: TRBV15
d_gene: TRBD1
CDR3nt: TGTGCCACCAGCAGAGATATAGGCGTCCCGGACAGGGTTACAGATACGCAGTATTTT
CDR3aa: CATSRDIGVPDRVTDTQYF

j_gene: TRBJ2-3
abundance: once
v_gene: TRBV9
d_gene: NA
CDR3nt: TGTGCCAGCAGCGTAGGTCTAGATACGCAGTATTTT
CDR3aa: CASSVGLDTQYF

j_gene: TRBJ2-5
abundance: NA
v_gene: TRBV29-1
d_gene: NA
CDR3nt: TGCAGCGTTGGAGGAGAGGCGGGGCAGGCCCAGTACTTC
CDR3aa: CSVGGEAGQAQYF

j_gene: TRBJ1-1
abundance: once
v_gene: TRBV2
d_gene: TRBD1
CDR3nt: TGTGCCAGCAGTGGGCACAGGGGAGGTGGGAACACTGAAGCTTTCTTT
CDR3aa: CASSGHRGGGNTEAFF

j_gene: TRBJ1-1
abundance: NA
v_gene: TRBV7-9
d_gene: NA
CDR3nt: TGTGCCAGCAGACCCCGAGGGAGGACTAACACTGAAGCTTTCTTT
CDR3aa: CASRPRGRTNTEAFF

j_gene: TRBJ1-1
abundance: NA
v_gene: TRBV4-2
d_gene: TRBD1
CDR3nt: TGTGCCAGCAGCCAAGATACAGGGGGCACTGAAGCTTTCTTT
CDR3aa: CASSQDTGGTEAFF

j_gene: TRBJ2-5
abundance: NA
v_gene: TRBV5-1
d_gene: TRBD2
CDR3nt: TGCGCCAGCAGCTTTAGCGGGTCCCAAGAGACCCAGTACTTC
CDR3aa: CASSFSGSQETQYF

j_gene: TRBJ2-5
abundance: NA
v_gene: TRBV7-9
d_gene: TRBD2
CDR3nt: TGTGCCAGCAGCCCCCGGGGGGTTACGTACCAAGAGACCCAGTACTTC
CDR3aa: CASSPRGVTYQETQYF

j_gene: TRBJ1-2
abundance: NA
v_gene: TRBV6-1
d_gene: NA
CDR3nt: TGTGCCAGCAGTGAATCTGGCTACACCTTC
CDR3aa: CASSESGYTF

j_gene: TRBJ2-1
abundance: NA
v_gene: TRBV19
d_gene: TRBD2
CDR3nt: TGTGCCAGTAGTACCGGGGGGAATGAGCAGTTCTTC
CDR3aa: CASSTGGNEQFF

j_gene: TRBJ1-2
abundance: once
v_gene: TRBV6-6
d_gene: NA
CDR3nt: TGTGCCAGCAGTTACTCGGGGGGCGGGTATGGCTACACCTTC
CDR3aa: CASSYSGGGYGYTF

j_gene: TRBJ2-7
abundance: NA
v_gene: TRBV7-6
d_gene: TRBD1
CDR3nt: TGTGCCAGCAGCTCCCGACAGGGGACCTCCTACGAGCAGTACTTC
CDR3aa: CASSSRQGTSYEQYF

j_gene: TRBJ2-1
abundance: NA
v_gene: TRBV5-3
d_gene: NA
CDR3nt: TGTGCCAGAAGTTCGGAGTCGGTAGCCTTTTCCTACAATGAGCAGTTCTTC
CDR3aa: CARSSESVAFSYNEQFF

j_gene: TRBJ1-5
abundance: NA
v_gene: TRBV6-5
d_gene: TRBD1
CDR3nt: TGTGCCAGCAGCCCGGACAGGGGGCCGGGTCAGCCCCAGCATTTT
CDR3aa: CASSPDRGPGQPQHF

j_gene: TRBJ2-7
abundance: NA
v_gene: TRBV11-2
d_gene: TRBD1
CDR3nt: TGTGCCAGCAGCTTAGATCGCATCCGACCGGGACAGGGGTGCGAGCAGTACTTC
CDR3aa: CASSLDRIRPGQGCEQYF

j_gene: TRBJ1-2
abundance: NA
v_gene: TRBV2
d_gene: NA
CDR3nt: TGTGCCAGCAGACTCTATGGACAAGACTATGGCTACACCTTC
CDR3aa: CASRLYGQDYGYTF

j_gene: TRBJ2-7
abundance: NA
v_gene: TRBV6-1
d_gene: NA
CDR3nt: TGTGCCAGCAGTGAAATAGGGAGATACGAGCAGTACTTC
CDR3aa: CASSEIGRYEQYF

j_gene: TRBJ2-7
abundance: NA
v_gene: TRBV7-9
d_gene: NA
CDR3nt: TGTGCCAGCAGCTTGGGGCCATATGGAGGGCAGTACTTC
CDR3aa: CASSLGPYGGQYF

j_gene: TRBJ1-2
abundance: NA
v_gene: TRBV5-8
d_gene: TRBD1
CDR3nt: TGTGCCAGCAGCCGAGGGACAGGGAGGGATGGCTACACCTTC
CDR3aa: CASSRGTGRDGYTF

j_gene: TRBJ2-7
abundance: few
v_gene: TRBV15
d_gene: TRBD2
CDR3nt: TGTGCCACCAGCAGAGATCGGGGGGACTACTCCTACGAGCAGTACTTC
CDR3aa: CATSRDRGDYSYEQYF

j_gene: TRBJ1-2
abundance: NA
v_gene: TRBV28
d_gene: NA
CDR3nt: TGTGCCAGCAGTTTATTAGCAGGGTCGTATGGCTACACCTTC
CDR3aa: CASSLLAGSYGYTF

j_gene: TRBJ1-5
abundance: NA
v_gene: TRBV2
d_gene: TRBD1
CDR3nt: TGTGCCAGCAGTGGGGGGACAGGGGGCTTTCAGCCCCAGCATTTT
CDR3aa: CASSGGTGGFQPQHF

j_gene: TRBJ2-1
abundance: NA
v_gene: TRBV6-1
d_gene: TRBD2
CDR3nt: TGTGCCAGCAGTGGTAGCGGGGGGGCCCTTGGCAATGAGCAGTTCTTC
CDR3aa: CASSGSGGALGNEQFF

j_gene: TRBJ2-3
abundance: NA
v_gene: TRBV14
d_gene: TRBD1
CDR3nt: TGTGCCAGCAGCCAAGTGTCGCTAGCAGGGGGAACAGATACGCAGTATTTT
CDR3aa: CASSQVSLAGGTDTQYF

j_gene: TRBJ2-5
abundance: NA
v_gene: TRBV5-1
d_gene: NA
CDR3nt: TGCGCCAGCAGCTTGGCACAAGAGACCCAGTACTTC
CDR3aa: CASSLAQETQYF

j_gene: TRBJ2-2
abundance: NA
v_gene: TRBV19
d_gene: NA
CDR3nt: TGTGCCAGTAGTATCAAGGTTGCGAACACCGGGGAGCTGTTTTTT
CDR3aa: CASSIKVANTGELFF

j_gene: TRBJ1-1
abundance: NA
v_gene: TRBV2
d_gene: NA
CDR3nt: TGTGCCAGCAGTGAAGCTAACAGCAACACTGAAGCTTTCTTT
CDR3aa: CASSEANSNTEAFF

j_gene: TRBJ2-5
abundance: NA
v_gene: TRBV9
d_gene: NA
CDR3nt: TGTGCCAGCAGCCGGTTCCGGGAACCCAAAGAGACCCAGTACTTC
CDR3aa: CASSRFREPKETQYF

j_gene: TRBJ1-2
abundance: NA
v_gene: TRBV11-2
d_gene: NA
CDR3nt: TGTGCCAGCAGCATGATACAGACCAACGGGGGTGGCTACACCTTC
CDR3aa: CASSMIQTNGGGYTF

j_gene: TRBJ1-5
abundance: NA
v_gene: TRBV6-4
d_gene: NA
CDR3nt: TGTGCCAGCAGTGAGGGGGATCAGCCCCAGCATTTT
CDR3aa: CASSEGDQPQHF

j_gene: TRBJ1-2
abundance: NA
v_gene: TRBV20-1
d_gene: TRBD1
CDR3nt: TGCAGTGCAACGACAGGGAATGGCTACACCTTC
CDR3aa: CSATTGNGYTF

j_gene: TRBJ1-2
abundance: once
v_gene: TRBV25-1
d_gene: NA
CDR3nt: TGTGCCAGCAGTGAATCCTATGGCTACACCTTC
CDR3aa: CASSESYGYTF

j_gene: TRBJ1-5
abundance: NA
v_gene: TRBV6-1
d_gene: NA
CDR3nt: TGTGCCAGCAGTGAAGTTGGCAGGTGGGGCTCAATCAATCAGCCCCAGCATTTT
CDR3aa: CASSEVGRWGSINQPQHF

j_gene: TRBJ1-1
abundance: NA
v_gene: TRBV7-2
d_gene: NA
CDR3nt: TGTGCCAGCAGCTTATTTGTAGGGAGGAACACTGAAGCTTTCTTT
CDR3aa: CASSLFVGRNTEAFF

j_gene: TRBJ1-1
abundance: NA
v_gene: TRBV6-6
d_gene: TRBD1
CDR3nt: TGTGCCAGCAGCCTCGGGACAGGGGTCTATAGTGAAGCTTTCTTT
CDR3aa: CASSLGTGVYSEAFF

j_gene: TRBJ2-2
abundance: NA
v_gene: TRBV19
d_gene: NA
CDR3nt: TGTGCCAGTAGTATGGCGGTTCGAACCGGGGAGCTGTTTTTT
CDR3aa: CASSMAVRTGELFF

j_gene: TRBJ1-2
abundance: NA
v_gene: TRBV19
d_gene: TRBD1
CDR3nt: TGTGCCACCAGACAGGGCCTTAACTATGGCTACACCTTC
CDR3aa: CATRQGLNYGYTF

j_gene: TRBJ2-3
abundance: NA
v_gene: TRBV9
d_gene: NA
CDR3nt: TGTGCCAGCAGCGCTAGTTCCACACGGGCAGATACGCAGTATTTT
CDR3aa: CASSASSTRADTQYF

j_gene: TRBJ1-2
abundance: NA
v_gene: TRBV27
d_gene: NA
CDR3nt: TGTGCCAGCAGTTTAAGGCAGGACTATGGCTACACCTTC
CDR3aa: CASSLRQDYGYTF

j_gene: TRBJ2-3
abundance: NA
v_gene: TRBV5-1
d_gene: NA
CDR3nt: TGCGCCAGCAGCTTGGAACGCTACACAGATACGCAGTATTTT
CDR3aa: CASSLERYTDTQYF

j_gene: TRBJ2-7
abundance: NA
v_gene: TRBV7-2
d_gene: TRBD2
CDR3nt: TGTGCCAGCAGCGTTAGCGGGGCCTTCTCCTACGAGCAGTACTTC
CDR3aa: CASSVSGAFSYEQYF